This T cell receptor (beta chain) was obtained from a study of cytomegalovirus exposure and HLA in healthy donors (dated by TCRdb to the late 2010s). For context, the study as a whole: An earlier analysis of approximately 590 of the donors reported more than 250 Gb of sequence data and about 100 million unique TCR beta sequences from about 179 million T cells. An early release covering roughly 600 HLA-typed donors comprised roughly 300 gigabases of sequencing data and tens of millions of unique TCR sequences. Among the approximately 430 genotyped donors, approximately 77% belonged to the genetic ancestry cluster associated with self-reported Caucasian donors. The aim of the study was to test whether cataloging public T cell receptors could identify signatures of past pathogen exposure. The study used immunosequencing to profile the T cell repertoires of 666 subjects and linked those repertoires to cytomegalovirus serostatus. In addition to the first cohort of hundreds of subjects, a separate validation cohort of approximately 110 different subjects was used. High-throughput TCR immunosequencing, statistical association of individual TCRs with disease status, and machine learning were combined to predict cytomegalovirus infection status. A later analysis re-examined previously published TCR beta repertoires from 600 to 700 donors and added high-resolution HLA genotyping to investigate patterns of TCR occurrence. In the later analysis, no new phenotypic data were used to find candidate immune exposures; instead, reliance was placed on TCR beta sequences and their occurrence across donors. An earlier analysis of 500 to 650 of the donors applied high-throughput TCR beta sequencing to assess whether each TCR beta V gene segment acted as functional or pseudogenic. Alongside the repertoire data, information on donor age, sex, ethnicity and CMV serostatus was compiled. In a later genetic analysis, genome-wide SNP genotypes for about three fifths of the 666 donors were used, and that subset was treated as a discovery cohort. Every repertoire in the discovery cohort had been generated on one and the same sequencing platform. HLA typing included class I and class II loci at four-digit resolution. The number of donors typed differed by locus, with 629-630 for A, B, C, DRB1 and DQB1, around 520 for DQA1, 600 to 610 for DPA1, and 450 to 480 for DPB1. Several DR-DQ haplotypes were handled as single units for association and clustering, since linkage in the cohort was strong. Among some 410 genotyped donors of the cohort, an average of about 240,000 unique TCR beta nucleotide sequences were sequenced per donor, roughly a sixth of them non-productive.

CDR1 and CDR2, per the germline V gene (reference sequence), are LNHNV and YYDKDF. Unmatched junction bases come to 4, with V trimmed by 3 bases and J by 6 bases. Including cysteine and phenylalanine, the CDR3 has 13 amino acids. CDR3 DNA is the only sequence kept; it has 39 bases, read in frame from the first base. Libraries were made using the immunoSEQ multiplex PCR assay. For the multiplex PCR, a mixture combining 60 forward primers for TCR Vbeta segments and 13 reverse primers for TCR Jbeta segments was used. Amplification of the CDR3 region of rearranged TCR beta genes was performed with a multiplex PCR assay on genomic DNA. Amplified TCR beta libraries were sequenced as 87-base-pair reads on the Illumina HiSeq System. Per the source publication's procedure: A later analysis counted 65 million to 90 million unique TCR beta chains across the 550 to 750 repertoires, and about 10 million of these chains were shared by at least two donors. Raw reads were error-corrected and collapsed into unique sequences with a nearest-neighbor algorithm that merged closely related sequences to remove PCR and sequencing errors. To assign V, D and J gene segments, CDR3 sequences were aligned to IMGT reference sequences. For a sequence to be retained, a match of at least six nucleotides was required to both a V gene segment and a J gene segment. Rearrangements were called productive when the CDR3 lacked stop codons and stayed in frame with V and J; all others were non-productive. Following IMGT convention, CDR3 was defined as the stretch from the second conserved V-encoded cysteine up to the conserved J-encoded phenylalanine. In an earlier analysis of roughly 610 of the donors, sequences lacking an unambiguous match to a single V gene segment were excluded. An earlier analysis of 500 to 600 of the donors classified V segments as functional when productive rearrangements were above 56.7% and as segregating when the standard deviation between donors was above 5%. A statistical classification framework was developed to diagnose cytomegalovirus status using the catalog of TCR beta chain sequences. In a later analysis, TCR nucleotide sequences were compared against IMGT/GENE-DB human TR gene sequences so that V and J genes could be assigned. In a later analysis, CDR3 sequences and most-parsimonious VDJ recombination scenarios were assigned using the TCRdist pipeline. In a later analysis, every TCR beta chain was defined by the combination of its CDR3 amino acid sequence and its V-gene family, and reads without a unique V-gene family were dropped. A later analysis removed 550 to 700 highly shared, low-generation-probability nucleotide sequences to deal with suspected cross-contamination and a sequencing artifact. A later analysis calculated a clonal expansion index for each public chain from normalized within-repertoire ranks of inferred template counts. In a later analysis, generation probabilities were computed using a VDJ recombination model fitted to out-of-frame rearrangements, and the results were checked against IGoR. A later analysis scored TCR-TCR, TCR-HLA and TCR-CMV co-occurrence with hypergeometric tests, applying a repertoire-size bias correction to TCR pairs. To estimate false discovery rates, a later analysis permuted the HLA or CMV assignments 20 times. In a later analysis, co-occurring TCRs were grouped using DBSCAN, with TCRdist sequence similarity added in when clustering inside HLA-allele-positive subsets. Repertoires with fewer than 30,000 or more than 120,000 public chains, plus five repertoires with anomalous nucleotide sharing, were excluded from co-occurrence clustering. TCRdb obtained this table from immuneACCESS and retained in-frame rearrangements with V and J assigned. These tables miss some clones; where compared with another copy, unresolved V genes account for less than half of the shortfall, and the remainder is unexplained. D and trimming were read from the DNA, whereas the V and J calls and clone size are those reported in that table. Recorded for this sample are roughly 34,000 clones; roughly two thirds of them occurred a single time. The ten largest make up about 6.5% of the sample.

The cohort consisted of 650 to 700 healthy bone marrow donors. All cohort members were sampled while nominally healthy, although unrecorded immune exposures were likely present. The donor was CMV seronegative and belonged to the group of 320 or so seronegative cohort members. Every donor gave a peripheral blood sample, and the peripheral blood mononuclear cells from that sample were used for TCR beta sequencing. The Qiagen DNeasy Blood Extraction Kit was used to extract genomic DNA from the blood cell samples. The investigation overall reported the following: A total of some 180 TCR beta chains were listed by the study as associated with cytomegalovirus. Correlated functional status among segregating V segments might reflect linkage disequilibrium, but an unknown experimental factor could not be ruled out. In vitro tests confirmed that a few of the cytomegalovirus-associated TCR beta chains recognize cytomegalovirus antigens. Specific HLA alleles were associated with 15,000 to 20,000 TCR beta sequences at a false discovery rate of 0.05 in a later analysis. The 87-base-pair reads could not distinguish some IMGT-functional V segments, including TRBV6-2 and TRBV6-3, so those segments were excluded. It was suggested by the authors that the approach could potentially be generalized to other disease states and immunological phenotypes. A later analysis reported that several top co-occurrence clusters appeared linked to parvovirus B19, influenza, CMV and Epstein-Barr virus. The classifier was reported to diagnose cytomegalovirus status with high specificity and sensitivity in both the original and validation cohorts. Most TCR sequences were seen in very few donors, while some public TCRs were found in many individuals. V-gene and J-gene trimming of TCR beta chains was associated with a missense DCLRE1C variant in a later genetic analysis, and the association was replicated in an independent cohort. Broadly in line with IMGT annotations, most TCR beta V segments showed up in productive rearrangements about 90% or about 30% of the time in an earlier analysis of about 500 of the donors. Assigning TCR associations to individual alleles was difficult when HLA alleles, especially DR and DQ, strongly co-occurred. According to a later analysis, most CMV-associated TCR beta chains appeared to be HLA-restricted, and the HLA associations seemed to be driven largely by CMV exposure. Because some donors lacked HLA typing at each locus, the association tests relied only on the typed subset. In a later genetic analysis, fewer N-insertions in productive TCRs were reported among donors in an Asian-associated ancestry cluster than the roughly 700-donor mean. Because counts were too low, seventeen rarely observed V segments, including chromosome 9 orphons, were left out of the earlier analysis of 500 to 750 of the donors. In a later analysis, TCR association rates were found to vary across HLA loci, with the most associated TCRs seen for DRB1 alleles and the fewest for HLA-C alleles. A further reported finding was that TCR beta sequences accurately predicted the HLA-A and HLA-B alleles for most subjects in the first cohort. Sequencing depth was assumed to be roughly uniform across donors in the presence/absence analyses, though that assumption may not hold. This cohort had only TCR beta chains sequenced, and the lack of alpha or paired-chain data limited which features could be detected. The only immune exposure information available for the cohort was CMV serostatus. A later analysis found that HLA-associated TCR beta chains were more clonally expanded and had lower generation probabilities than equally common non-associated chains. A group of highly shared sequence variants was considered likely to be a technical artifact of the sequencing pipeline.

Notes on this clone: Which antigen it targets is not known. No qualities accompany the bases; no much larger clone lies one base away.

The sample consisted of PBMCs. This receptor was obtained from a man aged 25 to 45 in good health and CMV-seronegative. The sequence is built from TRBV15 and TRBJ1-2; TRBD1 fits 7 bases in the junction. The CDR3 loop reads CATSRRQGDGYTF. The sequenced DNA is TGTGCCACCAGCAGGCGACAGGGTGATGGCTACACCTTC.